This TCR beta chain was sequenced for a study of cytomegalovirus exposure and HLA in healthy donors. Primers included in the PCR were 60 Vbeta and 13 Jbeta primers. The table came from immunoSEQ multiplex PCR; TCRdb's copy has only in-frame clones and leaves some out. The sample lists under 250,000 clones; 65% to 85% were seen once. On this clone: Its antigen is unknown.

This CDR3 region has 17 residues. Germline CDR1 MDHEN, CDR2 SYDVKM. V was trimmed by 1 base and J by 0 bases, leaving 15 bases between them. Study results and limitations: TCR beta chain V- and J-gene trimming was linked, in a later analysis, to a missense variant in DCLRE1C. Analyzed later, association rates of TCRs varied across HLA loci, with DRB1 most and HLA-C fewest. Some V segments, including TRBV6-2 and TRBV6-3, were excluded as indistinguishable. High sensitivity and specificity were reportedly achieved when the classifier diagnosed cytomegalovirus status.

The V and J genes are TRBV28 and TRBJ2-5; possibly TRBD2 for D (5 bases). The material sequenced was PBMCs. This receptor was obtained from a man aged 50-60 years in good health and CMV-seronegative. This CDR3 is CASSLFKSGRYQETQYF. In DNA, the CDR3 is TGTGCCAGCAGTTTATTTAAGAGCGGACGATACCAAGAGACCCAGTACTTC.